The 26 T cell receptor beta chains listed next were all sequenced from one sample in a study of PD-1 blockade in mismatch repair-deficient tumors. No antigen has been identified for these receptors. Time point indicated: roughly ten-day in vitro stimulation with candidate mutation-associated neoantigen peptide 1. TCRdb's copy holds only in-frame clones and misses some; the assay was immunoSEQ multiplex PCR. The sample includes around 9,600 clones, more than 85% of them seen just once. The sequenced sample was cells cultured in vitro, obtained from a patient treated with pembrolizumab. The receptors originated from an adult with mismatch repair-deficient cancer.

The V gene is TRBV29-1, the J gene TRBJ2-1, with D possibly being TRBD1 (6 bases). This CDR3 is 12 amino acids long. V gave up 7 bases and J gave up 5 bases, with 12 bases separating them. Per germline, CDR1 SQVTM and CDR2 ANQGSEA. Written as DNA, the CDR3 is TGCAGCGCCACAGGGAAGCACAATGAGCAGTTCTTC. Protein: CSATGKHNEQFF.

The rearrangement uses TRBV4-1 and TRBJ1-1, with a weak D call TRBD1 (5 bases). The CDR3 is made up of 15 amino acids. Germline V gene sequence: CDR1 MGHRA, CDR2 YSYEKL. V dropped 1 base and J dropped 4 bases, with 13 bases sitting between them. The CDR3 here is CASSQGGGRITEAFF. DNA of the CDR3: TGCGCCAGCAGCCAAGGGGGGGGGAGGATCACTGAAGCTTTCTTT.

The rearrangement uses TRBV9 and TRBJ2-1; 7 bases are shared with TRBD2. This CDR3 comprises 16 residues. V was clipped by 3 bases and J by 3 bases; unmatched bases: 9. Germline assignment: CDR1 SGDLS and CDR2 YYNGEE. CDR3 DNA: TGTGCCAGCAGCGCCCAAGCGGGAAACCTCTACAATGAGCAGTTCTTC. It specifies CASSAQAGNLYNEQFF.

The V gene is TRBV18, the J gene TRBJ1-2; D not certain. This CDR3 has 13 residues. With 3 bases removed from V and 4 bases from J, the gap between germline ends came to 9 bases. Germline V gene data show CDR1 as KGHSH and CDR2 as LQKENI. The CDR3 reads CASSPTDSYGYTF. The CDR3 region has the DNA TGTGCCAGCTCACCCACCGACTCCTATGGCTACACCTTC.

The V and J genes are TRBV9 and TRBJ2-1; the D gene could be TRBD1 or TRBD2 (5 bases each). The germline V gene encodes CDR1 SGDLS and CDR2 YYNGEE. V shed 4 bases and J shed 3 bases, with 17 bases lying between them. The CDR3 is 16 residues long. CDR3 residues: CASSNPRRDRYNEQFF. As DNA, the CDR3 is TGTGCCAGCAGCAATCCCCGCCGGGACCGCTACAATGAGCAGTTCTTC.

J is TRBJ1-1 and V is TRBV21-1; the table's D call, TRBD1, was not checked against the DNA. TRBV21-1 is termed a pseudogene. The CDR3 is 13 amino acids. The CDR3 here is CASSKGQNTEAFF. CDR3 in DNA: TGTGCCAGCAGCAAAGGGCAGAACACTGAAGCTTTCTTT.

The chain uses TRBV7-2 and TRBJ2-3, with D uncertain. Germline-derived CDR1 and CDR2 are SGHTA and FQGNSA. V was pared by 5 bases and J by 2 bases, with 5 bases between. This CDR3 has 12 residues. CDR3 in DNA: TGTGCCAGCAGCCTATACACAGATACGCAGTATTTT. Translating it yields CASSLYTDTQYF.

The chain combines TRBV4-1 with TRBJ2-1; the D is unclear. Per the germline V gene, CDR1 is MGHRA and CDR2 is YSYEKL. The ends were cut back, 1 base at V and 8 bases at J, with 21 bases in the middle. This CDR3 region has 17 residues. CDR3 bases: TGCGCCAGCAGCCAAGGTGGGTGGTCTTTAAGGGTCCATGAGCAGTTCTTC. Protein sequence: CASSQGGWSLRVHEQFF.

CDR3 nucleotides: TGTGCCAGCAGTTCCCTTTCCGGGACTAGGTACACCGGGGAGCTGTTTTTT. This gives the protein CASSSLSGTRYTGELFF. The chain has TRBV27 and TRBJ2-2; 8 nucleotides agree with TRBD2. The CDR3 is 17 residues long. From germline, CDR1 is MNHEY and CDR2 SMNVEV (reference sequence). V shed 4 bases, J shed 3 bases, and the junction held 10 bases outside the gene matches.

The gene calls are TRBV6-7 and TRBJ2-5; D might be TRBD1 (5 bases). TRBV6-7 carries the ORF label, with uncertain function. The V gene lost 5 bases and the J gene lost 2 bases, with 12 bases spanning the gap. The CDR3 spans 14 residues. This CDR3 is CASSPQGAQETQYF. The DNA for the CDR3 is TGTGCCAGCAGTCCCCAGGGCGCACAAGAGACCCAGTACTTC.

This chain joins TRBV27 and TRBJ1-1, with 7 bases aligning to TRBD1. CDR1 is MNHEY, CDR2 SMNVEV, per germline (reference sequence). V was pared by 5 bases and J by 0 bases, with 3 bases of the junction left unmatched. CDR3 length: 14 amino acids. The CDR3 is CASSHRGMNTEAFF. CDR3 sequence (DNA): TGTGCCAGCAGTCACAGGGGCATGAACACTGAAGCTTTCTTT.

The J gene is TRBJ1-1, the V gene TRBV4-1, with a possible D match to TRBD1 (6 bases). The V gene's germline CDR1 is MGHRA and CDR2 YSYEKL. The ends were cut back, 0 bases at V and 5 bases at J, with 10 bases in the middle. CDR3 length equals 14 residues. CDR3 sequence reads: CASSQDTGLTEAFF. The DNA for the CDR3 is TGCGCCAGCAGCCAAGATACAGGGTTGACTGAAGCTTTCTTT.

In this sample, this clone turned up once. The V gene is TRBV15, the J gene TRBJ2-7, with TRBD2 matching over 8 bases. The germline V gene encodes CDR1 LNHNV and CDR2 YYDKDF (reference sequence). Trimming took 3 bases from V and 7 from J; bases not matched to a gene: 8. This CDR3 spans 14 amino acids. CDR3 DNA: TGTGCCACCAGCAGTAGCGGGAATCGGGGTGAGCAGTACTTC. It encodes CATSSSGNRGEQYF.

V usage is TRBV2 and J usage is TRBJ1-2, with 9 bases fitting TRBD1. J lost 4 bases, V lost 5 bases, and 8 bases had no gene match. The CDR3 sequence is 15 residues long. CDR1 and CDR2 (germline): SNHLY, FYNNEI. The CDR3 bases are TGTGCCAGCAGTCTGGACAGGGGAAGTCTCTATGGCTACACCTTC. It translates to CASSLDRGSLYGYTF.

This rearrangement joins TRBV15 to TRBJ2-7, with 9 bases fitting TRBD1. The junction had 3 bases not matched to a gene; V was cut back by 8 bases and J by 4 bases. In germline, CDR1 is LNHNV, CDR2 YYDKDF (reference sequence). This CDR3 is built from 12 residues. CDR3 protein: CATGDRVYEQYF. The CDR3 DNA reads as TGTGCCACCGGGGACAGGGTTTACGAGCAGTACTTC.

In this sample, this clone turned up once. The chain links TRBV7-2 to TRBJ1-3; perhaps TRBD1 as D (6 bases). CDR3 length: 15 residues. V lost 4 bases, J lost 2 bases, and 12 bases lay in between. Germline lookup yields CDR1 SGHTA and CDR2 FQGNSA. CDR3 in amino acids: CASSSVWGPGNTIYF. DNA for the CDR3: TGTGCCAGCAGCTCCGTTTGGGGGCCTGGAAACACCATATATTTT.

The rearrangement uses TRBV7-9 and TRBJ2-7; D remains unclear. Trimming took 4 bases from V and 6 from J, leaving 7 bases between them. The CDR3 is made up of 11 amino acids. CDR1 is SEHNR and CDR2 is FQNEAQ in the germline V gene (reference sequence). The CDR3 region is CASSSDLEQYF. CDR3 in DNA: TGTGCCAGCAGCTCAGATCTCGAGCAGTACTTC.

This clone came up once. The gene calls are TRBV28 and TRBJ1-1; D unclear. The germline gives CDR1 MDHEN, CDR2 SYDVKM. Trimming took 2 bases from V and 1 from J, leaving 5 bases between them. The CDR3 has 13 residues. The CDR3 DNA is TGTGCCAGCAGTTTAGGAGCGAACACTGAAGCTTTCTTT. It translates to CASSLGANTEAFF.

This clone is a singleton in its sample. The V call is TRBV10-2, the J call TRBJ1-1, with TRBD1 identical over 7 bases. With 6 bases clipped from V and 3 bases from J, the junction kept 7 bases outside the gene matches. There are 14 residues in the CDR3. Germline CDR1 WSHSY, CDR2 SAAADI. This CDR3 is CASRTGTVDTEAFF. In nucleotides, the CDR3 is TGCGCCAGCAGGACCGGGACAGTAGACACTGAAGCTTTCTTT.

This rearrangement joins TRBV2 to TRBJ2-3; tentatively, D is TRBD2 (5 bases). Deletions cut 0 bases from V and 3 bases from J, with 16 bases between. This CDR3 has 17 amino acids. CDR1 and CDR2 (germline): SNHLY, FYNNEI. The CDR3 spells CASSEALGGPRTDTQYF. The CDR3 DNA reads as TGTGCCAGCAGTGAAGCGCTTGGCGGGCCCAGAACAGATACGCAGTATTTT.

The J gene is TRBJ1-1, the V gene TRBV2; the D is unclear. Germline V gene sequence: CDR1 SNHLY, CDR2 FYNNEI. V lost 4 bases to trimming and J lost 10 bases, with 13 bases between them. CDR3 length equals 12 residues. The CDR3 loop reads CASSGLSLIAFF. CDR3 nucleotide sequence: TGTGCCAGCAGTGGATTAAGCCTGATAGCTTTCTTT.

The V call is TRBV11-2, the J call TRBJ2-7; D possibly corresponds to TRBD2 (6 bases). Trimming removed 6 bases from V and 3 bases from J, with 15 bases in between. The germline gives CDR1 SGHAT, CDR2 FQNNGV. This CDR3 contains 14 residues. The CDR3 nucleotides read TGTGCCAGCAGTCCATGGCGGGGAGGCTACGAGCAGTACTTC. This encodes CASSPWRGGYEQYF.

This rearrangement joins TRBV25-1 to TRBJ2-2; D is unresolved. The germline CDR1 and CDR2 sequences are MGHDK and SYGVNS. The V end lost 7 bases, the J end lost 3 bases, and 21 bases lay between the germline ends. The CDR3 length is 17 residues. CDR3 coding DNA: TGTGCCAGCACCCCAATAAGGACGGACCGCTACACCGGGGAGCTGTTTTTT. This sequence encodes CASTPIRTDRYTGELFF.

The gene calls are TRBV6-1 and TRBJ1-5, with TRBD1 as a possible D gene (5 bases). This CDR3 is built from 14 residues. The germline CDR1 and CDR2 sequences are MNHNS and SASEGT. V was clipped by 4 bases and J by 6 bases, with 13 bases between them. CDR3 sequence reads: CASSASGSIQPQHF. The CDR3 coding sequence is TGTGCCAGCAGTGCCTCAGGGTCGATTCAGCCCCAGCATTTT.

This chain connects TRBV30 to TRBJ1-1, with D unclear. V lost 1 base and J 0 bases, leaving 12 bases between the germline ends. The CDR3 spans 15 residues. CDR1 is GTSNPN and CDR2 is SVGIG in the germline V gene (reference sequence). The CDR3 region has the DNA TGTGCCTGGAGTGCCGGATCGGGCGTGAACACTGAAGCTTTCTTT. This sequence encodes CAWSAGSGVNTEAFF.

The CDR3 protein is CASSTGGEKLFF. For the CDR3, the DNA is TGTGCCAGCAGCACAGGGGGGGAAAAACTGTTTTTT. The chain combines TRBV28 with TRBJ1-4, with 8 bases lining up with TRBD1. The CDR3 totals 12 residues. Germline V gene lookup returns CDR1 MDHEN and CDR2 SYDVKM. V dropped 6 bases and J dropped 8; count of bases not matched to a gene: 2.